Reported below is one TCR beta chain. Its antigen remains unidentified. These data come from a study of cytomegalovirus exposure and HLA in healthy donors. In the study overall: The early release's HLA-typed donors yielded 65 million to 85 million unique TCRs. Study-wide results and limits: Cytomegalovirus association was assigned to about 150 TCR beta chains. A prior analysis recorded that most TCR beta V segments were productive about 90% or about 30% of the time.

The PCR ran on 60 Vbeta and 13 Jbeta primers. Produced via immunoSEQ multiplex PCR; TCRdb's table is partial and in-frame only. The table records about 140,000 clones, more than 70% of them present only once. CDR3 length equals 17 residues. After removal of 4 bases from V and 9 bases from J, the junction contained 14 bases not matched to a gene. CDR1 is MDHEN, CDR2 SYDVKM, per germline. The chain joins TRBV28 to TRBJ2-1; 11 nucleotides align to TRBD1. The receptor comes from a man in his fifties in good health and CMV-seronegative. The sequenced material came from PBMCs. CDR3: CASSYLPRDRGSGEQFF. CDR3 DNA sequence: TGTGCCAGCAGTTATTTACCAAGGGACAGGGGGAGTGGTGAGCAGTTCTTC. Filled out from reference TRBV28 and TRBJ2-1, the complete variable domain reads DVKVTQSSRYLVKRTGEKVFLECVQDMDHENMFWYRQDPGLGLRLIYFSYDVKMKEKGDIPEGYSVSREKKERFSLILESASTNQTSMYLCASSYLPRDRGSGEQFFGPGTRLTVL.